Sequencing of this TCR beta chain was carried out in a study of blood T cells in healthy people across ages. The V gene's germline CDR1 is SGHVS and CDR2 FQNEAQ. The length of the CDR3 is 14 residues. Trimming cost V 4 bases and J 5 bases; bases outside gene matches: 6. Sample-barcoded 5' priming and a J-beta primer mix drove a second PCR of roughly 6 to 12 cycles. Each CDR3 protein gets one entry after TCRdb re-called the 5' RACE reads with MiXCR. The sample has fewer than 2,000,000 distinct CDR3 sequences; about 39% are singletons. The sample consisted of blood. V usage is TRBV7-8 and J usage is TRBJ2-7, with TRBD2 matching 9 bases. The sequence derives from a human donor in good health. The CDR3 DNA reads TGTGCCAGCAGCTCCCGGCTAGCGGGAAACGAGCAGTACTTC. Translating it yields CASSSRLAGNEQYF.